The T cell receptor beta chain described here comes from a study of blood T cells in healthy people across ages (dated by TCRdb to the mid-2010s). Study-level background: In model experiments, template switching captured roughly one uniquely barcoded TCR beta cDNA molecule for every two T cells. To track age-related changes in TCR beta repertoire diversity, the study relied on deep sequencing normalized with unique cDNA molecular identifiers. Four age groups were formed from the donors: young (average roughly 15 years), middle-aged (more than 35), aged (under 70) and long-lived (around 82). Donors of different ages were randomly distributed across sequencing lanes to avoid experimental bias. Two additional independent replicas of 1 million unique cDNA reads from the same blood draw were analyzed for two donors (one aged 18 to 30 and one aged 80 or older).

In the case of this clonotype: Its antigen target is currently unknown. No much larger clonotype is one base removed from it; base qualities were not supplied.

The library was built by means of 5' RACE. The sample was run on an Illumina HiSeq 2500. A second roughly 6 to 12 cycle PCR used a sample-barcoded 5' primer and a J-beta primer mix. A template-switch 5' adaptor carrying 12 random nucleotides introduced a unique molecular identifier onto each TCR beta cDNA molecule. Each sample yielded at least 3 million CDR3-containing paired-end reads. The Mint cDNA synthesis kit, primed by a TRBC-specific oligonucleotide, was used to synthesize first-strand cDNA from all RNA. All cDNA was treated with uracil-DNA glycosylase and then went through a first 18-cycle PCR with the universal primers M1SS and BC2_uni_R. The source study handled its data this way. For normalization, 1 million high-quality reads, each with a distinct molecular identifier, were randomly selected from each sample. Instead of being binned into consensus sequences, reads that shared molecular identifiers were thrown out. MiTCR, run with a Q25 quality threshold and the strictest error-elimination algorithm, handled CDR3 identification, clonotype clustering and error correction. A nonparametric unseen species model with Euler transformation was used to estimate a lower bound on total TCR beta diversity. Clones were called with MiXCR by TCRdb after fastp trimmed the public reads at Q25, and only in-frame beta chains were retained. Under each unique CDR3 protein, matching rows form one entry showing the most common genes and DNA. The V and J calls follow TCRdb's processing rather than the paper's. The sample profile shows over 600,000 distinct CDR3 sequences; roughly 43% of them were found once. The leading ten clones occupy around 30% of the sample.

Broad study findings and their caveats: As age increased, observed TCR beta diversity per million T cells dropped in a roughly linear way, and a significant reduction was already evident by age 40. Donor CMV infection status was unknown, potentially confounding age-related changes in expanded clonotypes. Total diversity estimates from one million sequenced T cells were considered lower bounds and underestimates. Observed TCR beta diversity correlated strongly with the percentage of naive T cells measured by flow cytometry. Since profiling was done on bulk unsorted PBMCs, naive and antigen-experienced compartments could not be conclusively compared. Compared with the aged group, the long-lived group had more naive CD4+ T cells, fewer expanded clones and increased TCR diversity, a pattern suggesting age selection.

Compared with germline, V lacks 3 bases and J lacks 5 bases; bases without a gene match: 9. Spanning cysteine to phenylalanine, the CDR3 consists of 16 amino acids. The retained sequence is limited to the CDR3, 48 bases, with the frame set at the first base. CDR1 and CDR2 were assigned from the germline V gene as LGHNA and YSLEER. The donors were roughly 40 Caucasian individuals from Russia, aged about 6 to 95 years, who were systemically healthy. Each donor gave approximately 10 milliliters of peripheral blood, collected into EDTA-treated Vacutainer tubes. PBMCs were isolated by Ficoll-Paque density-gradient centrifugation, with at least 6 million obtained per sample. Trizol reagent was used to extract total RNA from the PBMCs, yielding at least 5.5 micrograms per sample. For every donor, flow cytometry on a PBMC aliquot measured the percentage of naive CD45RAhigh/CD27high T cells.

This receptor chain uses TRBV4-3 and TRBJ1-2, with 10 bases aligning to TRBD1. The receptor was isolated from a man of 80 years or more in good health. The source material was blood. The nucleotide sequence reads TGCGCCAGCAGCCATCTCCCGGGACAGGGGATATATGGCTACACCTTC. Translated, this gives CASSHLPGQGIYGYTF.